This TCR beta chain is drawn from a study of OX40 agonist ivuxolimab in advanced cancers. The wider study: Patients assigned to dose escalation were diagnosed with hepatocellular carcinoma, melanoma, renal cell or head and neck cancer. Study-level results: Some nonresponders likewise displayed low normalized T-cell clonal expansion. Clonal expansion by week 6 occurred in CD4+ and CD8+ blood T cells (at 0.1 to 3.0 mg/kg).

Deletions cut 3 bases from V and 3 bases from J, with 12 bases between. The germline V gene has CDR1 MNHEY and CDR2 SMNVEV (reference sequence). This CDR3 has 15 amino acids. Profiled with immunoSEQ multiplex PCR; TCRdb holds only in-frame clones, not every one. Among approximately 52,000 clones listed, 75% to 90% were seen once. This clone showed up just a few times. Its antigen is not identified. Sequencing used CD4+ or CD8+ T cells sorted from blood, obtained in a trial of the OX40 agonist ivuxolimab. The TCR sequence derives from an adult with an advanced solid tumor such as melanoma, head and neck, liver or kidney cancer. V and J are TRBV27 and TRBJ2-1, with D possibly matching TRBD1 (6 bases). The DNA of the CDR3 is TGTGCCAGCAGTTTGATTATGACAGGCTACAATGAGCAGTTCTTC. This codes for CASSLIMTGYNEQFF.